Listed here are 8 T cell receptor beta chains from one sample, sequenced in a study of blood T cells in healthy people across ages. A second roughly 6 to 11 cycle PCR used barcoded and J-beta primers. TCRdb passed the 5' RACE reads through MiXCR, listing each CDR3 protein once. The sample has over 700,000 distinct CDR3 sequences, approximately 55% seen once. Sequencing input: blood. The receptor source for this set is a man at least 80 years old in good health.

As regards this clonotype: Germline and junction disagree at one end, which may indicate a read error. The chain recombines TRBV29-1 with TRBJ1-2; possible D gene TRBD1, 5 bases. This CDR3 is 14 amino acids long. Germline-derived CDR1 and CDR2 are SQVTM and ANQGSEA. The CDR3 DNA follows: TGCGGCGTTGGAGGGACCCACGGCAACTATGGCTACACCTTC. Its translation: CGVGGTHGNYGYTF.

This clonotype turned up a few times. The V call is TRBV28, the J call TRBJ2-7; TRBD1 aligns across 7 bases. The trim removed 5 bases at V and 0 bases at J, leaving 7 bases unmatched. This CDR3 has 15 amino acids. Germline lookup yields CDR1 MDHEN and CDR2 SYDVKM. The CDR3 DNA reads as TGTGCCAGCAGTGTTGACAGGGTGGGCTCCTACGAGCAGTACTTC. This encodes CASSVDRVGSYEQYF.

The gene calls are TRBV6-5 and TRBJ1-2; D may be TRBD1 (6 bases). Trimming cost V 3 bases and J 8 bases, with 10 bases left between them. CDR3 size: 12 residues. CDR1 MNHEY and CDR2 SVGAGI come from the germline V gene. The CDR3 DNA is TGTGCCAGCAGTTATCCAGGGGTCGGCTACACCTTC. Its protein product is CASSYPGVGYTF.

The chain joins TRBV28 to TRBJ1-5; 11 nucleotides align to TRBD1. Germline CDR1 MDHEN, CDR2 SYDVKM. Trimming at V came to 4 bases and at J to 2 bases, leaving 7 bases not matched to a gene. The length of the CDR3 is 17 residues. The chain's CDR3 is CASSSGQGGGGNQPQHF. For the CDR3, the DNA is TGTGCCAGCAGTTCGGGACAGGGGGGTGGCGGCAATCAGCCCCAGCATTTT.

The chain employs TRBV29-1 and TRBJ2-1; D not resolved. V was shortened by 4 bases and J by 7 bases, with 20 bases between the two germline ends. The CDR3 loop spans 15 amino acids. Germline CDR1 is SQVTM and CDR2 is ANQGSEA. The CDR3 coding sequence is TGCAGCGTTGCAGACCCTGACCTAATAAGGAATGAGCAGTTCTTC. This encodes CSVADPDLIRNEQFF.

This clonotype was detected many times. This chain uses TRBV12-3 or TRBV12-4 with TRBJ2-1, with TRBD2 identical over 9 bases. V trimming: 5 bases; J trimming: 7 bases; junction bases outside the gene matches: 12. The CDR3 totals 16 residues. CDR3 residues: CASSPQGRTSANEQFF. The CDR3 DNA is TGTGCCAGCAGTCCTCAGGGACGGACTAGCGCGAATGAGCAGTTCTTC.

The chain is built from TRBV6-5 and TRBJ1-1; unclear D gene. Trimming stripped 10 bases from V and 6 bases from J, with 12 bases between. CDR1 and CDR2 (germline): MNHEY, SVGAGI. The CDR3 consists of 11 residues. The CDR3 bases are TGTGCCACAACTGGGGTCGCTGAAGCTTTCTTT. This sequence encodes CATTGVAEAFF.

The rearrangement joins TRBV6-1 to TRBJ2-7; D gene unclear. This CDR3 has 13 residues. Germline CDR1 is MNHNS and CDR2 is SASEGT. The V end lost 3 bases, the J end lost 2 bases, and 8 bases lay between the germline ends. The CDR3: CASSESEPYEQYF. The CDR3 DNA sequence: TGTGCCAGCAGTGAGTCGGAGCCCTACGAGCAGTACTTC.